The following is a T cell receptor beta chain sequence with its context. The data derive from a study of response to subunit inactivated influenza vaccine. The V end was cut by 7 bases, the J end by 0 bases, with 13 bases between. The CDR3 spans 16 residues. CDR1 MNHEY and CDR2 SVGEGT come from the germline V gene. TCRdb itself ran the RT-PCR reads through MiXCR, one entry per CDR3 protein. The sample yields 500,000 to 750,000 distinct CDR3 sequences, around 15% seen once. The source was PBMCs from blood, collected roughly 12 days after vaccination. The receptor was derived from a man aged 50 or older who received an inactivated influenza vaccine. The chain recombines TRBV6-2 or TRBV6-3 with TRBJ2-6; no clear D. The CDR3 loop reads CASTDSLGSGANVLTF. The CDR3 coding sequence is TGTGCCAGCACCGACTCTTTGGGCTCTGGGGCCAACGTCCTGACTTTC.